The entry that follows covers one T cell receptor beta chain sequence. Its antigen remains unidentified. V was shortened by 4 bases and J by 0 bases, with 9 bases between the two germline ends. CDR1 GTSNPN and CDR2 SVGIG come from the germline V gene (reference sequence). The CDR3 has 14 amino acids. Sequenced by immunoSEQ multiplex PCR; TCRdb stores in-frame clones only, minus some. The sample consists of about 2 million clones, over 85% of them appearing once. This sample was taken from a study of shared clonotypes between healthy human individuals. All participating donors were Caucasian adults from Nashville, Tennessee. Regarding the study as a whole: Sorted-subset sequencing, rarefaction showed, was incomplete despite large depth. Sampling used blood alone; tissue repertoires probably differ. In a few donors, about 5% of naive CD4 clonotypes appeared in common.

The sequencing input was naive CD4+ T cells sorted from blood. The subset: CD45RA+ positively selected. V gene TRBV30 combines with J gene TRBJ1-4; a possible D gene is TRBD1 (5 bases). The TCR comes from a man aged 18 to 29 in good health. The CDR3 loop reads CAWTEGATNEKLFF. Here the CDR3 DNA reads TGTGCCTGGACGGAAGGGGCAACTAATGAAAAACTGTTTTTT.